This passage covers 9 T cell receptor beta chains from one sample sequenced in a study of blood T cells in healthy people across ages (dated by TCRdb to 2013 to 2016). The method behind the library was 5' RACE. Sequencing relied on an Illumina HiSeq 2500. The second PCR ran for about 7 to 11 cycles and used a J-beta primer mix along with a sample-barcoded 5' primer. In TCRdb, the public reads were trimmed at Q25 with fastp and aligned with MiXCR, with productive beta chains retained. When rows share a CDR3 protein, they turn into one entry using the most common DNA and genes. The sample table lists 700,000 to 950,000 distinct CDR3 sequences, roughly 44% of them with a count of one. Around 20% of the sample rests with the top ten. The sequenced sample was blood. These receptors were taken from a woman aged 55-69 years in good health.

The rearrangement links TRBV28 to TRBJ2-7; 10 nucleotides line up with TRBD2. CDR3 length: 17 residues. V lost 5 bases to trimming and J lost 1 base; unmatched junction nucleotides: 11. Germline lookup yields CDR1 MDHEN and CDR2 SYDVKM. The CDR3 sequence: CASSPAPSGGASYEQYF. The CDR3 DNA sequence: TGTGCCAGCAGTCCGGCCCCAAGCGGGGGGGCGTCCTACGAGCAGTACTTC.

The rearrangement joins TRBV7-2 to TRBJ2-1; 13 bases line up with TRBD2. The germline CDR1 and CDR2 sequences are SGHTA and FQGNSA. The CDR3 has 15 amino acids. J gave up 7 bases and V 2 bases, and 2 bases lay outside the gene matches. The CDR3 sequence is CASSLKTSGRNEQFF. The CDR3 coding sequence is TGTGCCAGCAGCTTAAAGACTAGCGGGAGGAATGAGCAGTTCTTC.

V usage is TRBV3-1 and J usage is TRBJ2-2, with TRBD2 identical over 8 bases. Germline lookup yields CDR1 LGHDT and CDR2 YNNKEL (reference sequence). The CDR3 totals 16 residues. V gave up 4 bases and J gave up 1 base; unmatched junction bases: 5. Here the CDR3 DNA reads TGTGCCAGCAGCCGATGGAGCGGGGGGAACACCGGGGAGCTGTTTTTT. It encodes CASSRWSGGNTGELFF.

This clonotype was counted many times. Just one base apart from a much larger clone, this may be a read error. The rearrangement uses TRBV7-3 and TRBJ2-5, with a weak D call TRBD2 (5 bases). V was trimmed by 6 bases and J by 11 bases, leaving 28 bases between them. The CDR3 has 16 residues. Germline CDR1 is SGHTA and CDR2 is FQGTGA. The DNA of the CDR3 is TGTGCCAGCAGGGATATTTCAGGAGGCGGTTACAATGAGCAGTACTTC. As protein: CASRDISGGGYNEQYF. Filled out from reference TRBV7-3 and TRBJ2-5, the complete variable domain reads GAGVSQTPSNKVTEKGKYVELRCDPISGHTALYWYRQSLGQGPEFLIYFQGTGAADDSGLPNDRFFAVRPEGSVSTLKIQRTERGDSAVYLCASRDISGGGYNEQYFGPGTRLLVL.

V is TRBV11-1 and J is TRBJ2-7; D uncertain. Per the germline V gene, CDR1 is SGHAT and CDR2 is FQDESV (reference sequence). This CDR3 is built from 14 residues. V was clipped by 7 bases and J by 2 bases, with 15 bases between them. The CDR3 spells CASTVAPGTYEQYF. CDR3 nucleotides: TGTGCCAGCACCGTAGCTCCCGGAACCTACGAGCAGTACTTC.

The rearrangement links TRBV7-2 to TRBJ2-3; D is unresolved. Trimming cost V 4 bases and J 8 bases, with 7 bases left between them. Germline V lookup: CDR1 SGHTA, CDR2 FQGNSA. The CDR3 is 11 amino acids. CDR3 protein: CASSSIRTQYF. The CDR3 coding sequence is TGTGCCAGCAGCTCAATACGTACGCAGTATTTT. The entire variable domain, with the rest obtained from reference TRBV7-2 and TRBJ2-3, is as follows: GAGVSQSPSNKVTEKGKDVELRCDPISGHTALYWYRQSLGQGLEFLIYFQGNSAPDKSGLPSDRFSAERTGGSVSTLTIQRTQQEDSAVYLCASSSIRTQYFGPGTRLTVL.

This clonotype turned up a few times. V is TRBV12-3 or TRBV12-4 and J is TRBJ1-2; D remains unclear. V lost 7 bases, J lost 4 bases, and 16 bases lay in between. The CDR3 is made up of 14 amino acids. CDR3 sequence reads: CASTRASLPYGYTF. The CDR3 DNA sequence: TGTGCCAGCACGAGGGCCAGTCTCCCCTATGGCTACACCTTC.

The chain uses TRBV25-1 and TRBJ1-4; D is unresolved. The germline V gene encodes CDR1 MGHDK and CDR2 SYGVNS. CDR3 length equals 15 residues. V was pared by 2 bases and J by 5 bases, with 12 bases between. CDR3 protein: CASSENRGDNEKLFF. DNA of the CDR3: TGTGCCAGCAGTGAAAATCGAGGAGACAATGAAAAACTGTTTTTT.

This clonotype was picked up many times. This sequence joins TRBV7-2 and TRBJ2-5, with 12 nucleotides matching TRBD2. Germline assignment: CDR1 SGHTA and CDR2 FQGNSA. The CDR3 spans 15 residues. Losses at the gene ends were 4 bases for V and 3 bases for J; bases not matched to a gene: 3. CDR3 nucleotides: TGTGCCAGCAGCTCAAGACTAGCGGGAGAAGAGACCCAGTACTTC. It is translated as CASSSRLAGEETQYF.